A selection of T cell receptor beta chains follows, all from one sample in a study of control samples from healthy donors and cancer patients. Libraries were prepared by immunoSEQ multiplex PCR; TCRdb keeps only in-frame clonotypes and omits some of them. The repertoire holds around 110,000 clones, with about 93% as singletons. Input material: blood. These receptors were taken from a man aged 25-45 years in good health. CDR3s leave out the opening cysteine and the closing phenylalanine or tryptophan. Fields, in order: D gene, V gene, clone size, J gene, CDR3 protein. D genes are given only for firm matches. Some rows mark clone size as missing; the rest say once, few, many or name a class of expanded clone.

d_call: TRBD2; v_call: TRBV5-8; clone_size: NA; j_call: TRBJ2-5; cdr3_aa: ASSLLAGSQGTQY
d_call: TRBD1; v_call: TRBV2; clone_size: NA; j_call: TRBJ2-7; cdr3_aa: ANEGQGRNEQY
d_call: NA; v_call: TRBV28; clone_size: once; j_call: TRBJ1-1; cdr3_aa: AGSFNRGLRSTEAF
d_call: NA; v_call: TRBV9; clone_size: NA; j_call: TRBJ2-3; cdr3_aa: ASSKPTGAADTQY
d_call: NA; v_call: TRBV5-1; clone_size: NA; j_call: TRBJ1-2; cdr3_aa: ASSRTQGLNYGYT
d_call: TRBD2; v_call: TRBV4-1; clone_size: NA; j_call: TRBJ2-3; cdr3_aa: ASSDSGGATDTQY
d_call: NA; v_call: TRBV29-1; clone_size: once; j_call: TRBJ2-3; cdr3_aa: SVVGSDTQY
d_call: TRBD1; v_call: TRBV28; clone_size: NA; j_call: TRBJ1-2; cdr3_aa: ASSVPGQGHGYT
d_call: NA; v_call: TRBV18; clone_size: NA; j_call: TRBJ1-1; cdr3_aa: ASSPTGQQNTEAF
d_call: NA; v_call: TRBV27; clone_size: once; j_call: TRBJ2-1; cdr3_aa: ASSSHRERGSYNEQF
d_call: NA; v_call: TRBV4-1; clone_size: NA; j_call: TRBJ1-1; cdr3_aa: ASSQDRNTEAF
d_call: NA; v_call: TRBV25-1; clone_size: NA; j_call: TRBJ1-1; cdr3_aa: ASSRGGYTEAF
d_call: TRBD1; v_call: TRBV11-2; clone_size: NA; j_call: TRBJ2-3; cdr3_aa: ASSGIRDREADTQY
d_call: NA; v_call: TRBV6-6; clone_size: NA; j_call: TRBJ2-1; cdr3_aa: ASSKIHDEQF
d_call: TRBD1; v_call: TRBV7-2; clone_size: NA; j_call: TRBJ1-1; cdr3_aa: ASSSPGRGQGNTEAF
d_call: NA; v_call: TRBV12-5; clone_size: NA; j_call: TRBJ1-2; cdr3_aa: ASLGQGGYT
d_call: NA; v_call: TRBV18; clone_size: once; j_call: TRBJ2-2; cdr3_aa: ASSPPDTGELF
d_call: TRBD1; v_call: TRBV27; clone_size: NA; j_call: TRBJ2-4; cdr3_aa: ASSFSGQGLLY
d_call: NA; v_call: TRBV19; clone_size: NA; j_call: TRBJ2-1; cdr3_aa: ASSMRQGDPNEQF
d_call: TRBD1; v_call: TRBV29-1; clone_size: once; j_call: TRBJ2-2; cdr3_aa: SVPGQGAGELF
d_call: NA; v_call: TRBV7-2; clone_size: NA; j_call: TRBJ2-3; cdr3_aa: ASSLGQGGYTQY
d_call: NA; v_call: TRBV7-8; clone_size: NA; j_call: TRBJ1-2; cdr3_aa: ASSLDRDTGGYT
d_call: TRBD1; v_call: TRBV5-6; clone_size: NA; j_call: TRBJ2-7; cdr3_aa: ATKTGTADSYEQY
d_call: NA; v_call: TRBV19; clone_size: NA; j_call: TRBJ1-2; cdr3_aa: ASSIVSSTYYGYT
d_call: TRBD1; v_call: TRBV19; clone_size: NA; j_call: TRBJ1-1; cdr3_aa: ASRSSGGGRNTEAF
d_call: NA; v_call: TRBV28; clone_size: NA; j_call: TRBJ2-1; cdr3_aa: AISSGAHNEQF
d_call: NA; v_call: TRBV7-2; clone_size: NA; j_call: TRBJ1-1; cdr3_aa: ASSLVDGVSNTEAF
d_call: NA; v_call: TRBV7-9; clone_size: NA; j_call: TRBJ2-5; cdr3_aa: ASSQLEGRETQY
d_call: TRBD1; v_call: TRBV28; clone_size: NA; j_call: TRBJ1-4; cdr3_aa: ASSFGRGLDEKLF
d_call: NA; v_call: TRBV19; clone_size: NA; j_call: TRBJ2-7; cdr3_aa: ASSIEEGGFYEQY
d_call: NA; v_call: TRBV27; clone_size: NA; j_call: TRBJ2-7; cdr3_aa: ASSLLATRVSYEQY
d_call: NA; v_call: TRBV19; clone_size: NA; j_call: TRBJ1-3; cdr3_aa: ASSPTAISGNTIY
d_call: TRBD1; v_call: TRBV6-1; clone_size: NA; j_call: TRBJ1-3; cdr3_aa: ASSEGVGKGASGNTIY
d_call: NA; v_call: TRBV5-5; clone_size: NA; j_call: TRBJ1-2; cdr3_aa: ASSFDKGTRDGYT
d_call: TRBD1; v_call: TRBV6-5; clone_size: NA; j_call: TRBJ1-4; cdr3_aa: ASSSRQGLGKLF
d_call: NA; v_call: TRBV2; clone_size: NA; j_call: TRBJ2-5; cdr3_aa: ASSGGWETQY
d_call: NA; v_call: TRBV28; clone_size: NA; j_call: TRBJ2-3; cdr3_aa: ATRFTDTQY
d_call: NA; v_call: TRBV10-1; clone_size: few; j_call: TRBJ2-2; cdr3_aa: ASSESSGVADGELF
d_call: NA; v_call: TRBV5-4; clone_size: NA; j_call: TRBJ2-7; cdr3_aa: ASSLAGRAYEQY
d_call: NA; v_call: TRBV28; clone_size: NA; j_call: TRBJ2-7; cdr3_aa: ASSLRNEQY